This is a list of T cell receptor beta chains from one sample in a study of PD-1 blockade in classical Hodgkin lymphoma. Clones were read by immunoSEQ multiplex PCR, and TCRdb kept only the in-frame ones, dropping some. The table includes about 15,000 clones, around four fifths detected once. This material consisted of peripheral blood mononuclear cells (PBMCs), taken before the second cycle of nivolumab. The origin of the receptors is a human donor with classical Hodgkin lymphoma. Each CDR3 is given with its conserved first and last residue. The order of the fields is V gene, clone size, J gene, D gene, CDR3 length, CDR3 DNA, CDR3 protein. The D gene is left open where the match is weak. Expanded clones get a size class; other rows say once, few or many, or leave the size out.

TRBV19,.,TRBJ1-5,.,16,TGTGCCAGTAGTAGCTCGACCGATTATAGCAATCAGCCCCAGCATTTT,CASSSSTDYSNQPQHF
TRBV27,once,TRBJ2-7,.,16,TGTGCCAGCAGTTTAAGGGGGTTGGTCGGAGCCTACGAGCAGTACTTC,CASSLRGLVGAYEQYF
TRBV18,.,TRBJ2-4,.,19,TGTGCCAGCTCACCGAAACGGACAGTGCTCACTAGGACCAAAAACATTCAGTACTTC,CASSPKRTVLTRTKNIQYF
TRBV19,.,TRBJ1-1,.,12,TGTGCCAGTAAGGGTAGCGGGACAACCGCTTTCTTT,CASKGSGTTAFF
TRBV6-5,.,TRBJ1-4,.,13,TGTGCCAGCAGTTTAGACGAGCGGGAAAAACTGTTTTTT,CASSLDEREKLFF
TRBV6-6,.,TRBJ2-1,.,15,TGTGCCAGCACCGCCGTGTCTCGTTTCGACAATGAGCAGTTCTTC,CASTAVSRFDNEQFF
TRBV5-4,few,TRBJ1-6,.,13,TGTGCCAGCAAAGGGGAAGGTAATTCACCCCTCCACTTT,CASKGEGNSPLHF
TRBV19,once,TRBJ1-1,.,13,TGTGCCAGTAGTATAGGGGGGTACACTGAAGCTTTCTTT,CASSIGGYTEAFF
TRBV6-5,.,TRBJ1-4,.,15,TGTGCCAGCAGTTACTCTGCTGGGGCGCTCGAAAAACTGTTTTTT,CASSYSAGALEKLFF
TRBV10-2,few,TRBJ1-6,.,14,TGCGCCAGCAGCCGAATCATTGGGGATTCACCCCTCCACTTT,CASSRIIGDSPLHF
TRBV11-2,.,TRBJ1-4,TRBD1,15,TGTGCCAGCAGCTTCGGACAGGGGGACAATGAAAAACTGTTTTTT,CASSFGQGDNEKLFF
TRBV4-1,.,TRBJ1-2,TRBD1,14,TGCGCCAGCAGCCCGAGGGAGGGGGCGGATGGCTACACCTTC,CASSPREGADGYTF
TRBV2,.,TRBJ1-5,.,15,TGTGCCAGTACTAACCAGAAAAGGGGGAATCAGCCCCAGCATTTT,CASTNQKRGNQPQHF
TRBV5-1,once,TRBJ1-5,.,15,TGCGCCAGCAGCTTGGTATGGGGGCTTGATCAGCCCCAGCATTTT,CASSLVWGLDQPQHF
TRBV28,once,TRBJ1-2,.,13,TGTGCCAGCAACGAGGGAGGTAACTATGGCTACACCTTC,CASNEGGNYGYTF
TRBV28,.,TRBJ1-4,.,10,TGTGCCACCGGAAGGGAAAAACTGTTTTTT,CATGREKLFF
TRBV5-1,once,TRBJ2-3,TRBD2,14,TGCGCCAGCAGCTATAGCGGGGACGCAGATACGCAGTATTTT,CASSYSGDADTQYF
TRBV11-2,.,TRBJ2-5,TRBD2,15,TGTGCCAGCAGCTGGGGTGGGGGGGTCCAAGAGACCCAGTACTTC,CASSWGGGVQETQYF
TRBV7-6,.,TRBJ2-5,.,18,TGTGCCAGCAGCTTAGAAGTTCTCTCGTTTGGGGGCCAAGAGACCCAGTACTTC,CASSLEVLSFGGQETQYF
TRBV5-1,.,TRBJ2-3,.,15,TGCGCCAGCAGCTTGTCAGGGTTCGGCACAGATACGCAGTATTTT,CASSLSGFGTDTQYF
TRBV7-8,.,TRBJ1-1,.,15,TGTGCCAGCAGCAAAACTAGACAGACGAACACTGAAGCTTTCTTT,CASSKTRQTNTEAFF
TRBV2,.,TRBJ2-1,.,14,TGTGCCAGCATTGAGAAGGGTGTCATGGATGAGCAGTTCTTC,CASIEKGVMDEQFF
TRBV27,.,TRBJ1-1,TRBD1,16,TGTGCCAGCAGTACACTCCCCGGGACAGGGGTAACTGAAGCTTTCTTT,CASSTLPGTGVTEAFF
TRBV7-8,.,TRBJ2-7,.,15,TGTGCCAGCAGCCCGACCGGGACAATCCACTACGAGCAGTACTTC,CASSPTGTIHYEQYF
TRBV5-1,.,TRBJ1-5,.,15,TGCGCCAGCAGCTTGGCCGACAGCCTCAATCAGCCCCAGCATTTT,CASSLADSLNQPQHF
TRBV7-9,.,TRBJ1-1,TRBD1,14,TGTGCCAGCAGCCCATACAGGGGGAACACTGAAGCTTTCTTT,CASSPYRGNTEAFF
TRBV7-2,.,TRBJ1-2,.,14,TGTGCCAGCAGCTCTACCGGGACGGTGGTTGGCTACACCTTC,CASSSTGTVVGYTF
TRBV18,.,TRBJ1-1,.,17,TGTGCCAGCTCACCCGATATAGAAGGGGGGGAGAGAACTGAAGCTTTCTTT,CASSPDIEGGERTEAFF
TRBV5-1,.,TRBJ1-6,.,14,TGCGCCAGCAGCTTGGAAACGGCGAATTCACCCCTCCACTTT,CASSLETANSPLHF
TRBV2,.,TRBJ1-2,TRBD1,13,TGTGCCAGCAGTGGACAGGGGGACTATGGCTACACCTTC,CASSGQGDYGYTF
TRBV7-9,.,TRBJ2-3,.,16,TGTGCCAGCAGCTTAAGGACGGACCTAAGGGCAGATACGCAGTATTTT,CASSLRTDLRADTQYF
TRBV29-1,.,TRBJ2-3,.,15,TGCAGCGCCTTACTCTTGACAGGTGTCACAGATACGCAGTATTTT,CSALLLTGVTDTQYF
TRBV7-9,.,TRBJ1-3,.,16,TGTGCCAGCAGCTCCCCACGTAAACGGAGAGGAAACACCATATATTTT,CASSSPRKRRGNTIYF
TRBV18,once,TRBJ2-6,.,15,TGTGCCAGCTCACGCGGACAGTCTGGGGCCAACGTCCTGACTTTC,CASSRGQSGANVLTF
TRBV27,.,TRBJ1-3,.,16,TGTGCCAGCAGTTTGGCCAGGCCACCCTCTGGAAACACCATATATTTT,CASSLARPPSGNTIYF
TRBV10-1,few,TRBJ2-2,.,14,TGCGCCAGCCAGGGACACACGAACACCGGGGAGCTGTTTTTT,CASQGHTNTGELFF
TRBV10-2,.,TRBJ1-5,.,12,TGCGCCAGCAGTGATGATGGCCAGCCCCAGCATTTT,CASSDDGQPQHF
TRBV9,.,TRBJ2-3,TRBD1,14,TGTGCCAGCAGCGGGACAGGAGGCACAGATACGCAGTATTTT,CASSGTGGTDTQYF
TRBV27,.,TRBJ1-2,.,14,TGTGCCAGCAGTTCGGAAACGGGGGCGGGGGGCTACACCTTC,CASSSETGAGGYTF
TRBV12-2,.,TRBJ1-1,.,11,TGTGCCAGCAGCTCTGGGACTGAAGCTTTCTTT,CASSSGTEAFF
TRBV13,few,TRBJ2-5,.,14,TGTGCCAGCAGCTTAGGGGCCCCCCAAGAGACCCAGTACTTC,CASSLGAPQETQYF
TRBV19,.,TRBJ1-1,.,14,TGTGCCAGTAGTATGAAGGGGAGGAACACTGAAGCTTTCTTT,CASSMKGRNTEAFF
TRBV28,.,TRBJ2-7,.,16,TGTGCCAGCAGTTTTCCCCGCGACAGGGGAGGGTACGAGCAGTACTTC,CASSFPRDRGGYEQYF
TRBV10-3,.,TRBJ2-7,.,13,TGTGCCATCAGTTTGGACGGACTCACCGAGCAGTACTTC,CAISLDGLTEQYF
TRBV5-6,.,TRBJ1-2,.,12,TGTGCCAGCAGCTTGTGGGGGGTCGGCCACACCTTC,CASSLWGVGHTF
TRBV18,.,TRBJ1-6,.,12,TGTGCCAGCTCAGTACCGGGTTCACCCCTCCACTTT,CASSVPGSPLHF
TRBV7-8,once,TRBJ2-7,.,16,TGTGCCAGCAGCTCCCTGTCGGGGACCGTCTCCTACGAGCAGTACTTC,CASSSLSGTVSYEQYF
TRBV10-3,few,TRBJ1-1,TRBD1,16,TGTGCCATCACCCGTCGACAGGGGATGATGAACACTGAAGCTTTCTTT,CAITRRQGMMNTEAFF
TRBV6-6,.,TRBJ2-1,.,12,TGTGCCAGCAGTTACACTACGGCAGGGCAGTTCTTC,CASSYTTAGQFF
TRBV5-6,.,TRBJ2-4,.,13,TGTGCCAGCAGCTTGGCCGTCAAAAACATTCAGTACTTC,CASSLAVKNIQYF
TRBV6-5,.,TRBJ1-1,.,11,TGTGCCAGCAGTTACCGGTCTGAAGCTTTCTTT,CASSYRSEAFF
TRBV28,.,TRBJ1-1,.,14,TGTGCCAGCAGTTGGACAGTTTTGAACACTGAAGCTTTCTTT,CASSWTVLNTEAFF
TRBV25-1,few,TRBJ1-1,.,14,TGTGCCAGCAGTGAGTTAACGACGGACACTGAAGCTTTCTTT,CASSELTTDTEAFF
TRBV6-5,once,TRBJ1-2,TRBD1,13,TGTGCCAGCAGTTCCGGGACAGAGGGTGGCTACACCTTC,CASSSGTEGGYTF